Presented here are 2 T cell receptor beta chains from one specimen sequenced in a study of PD-L1 blockade in urothelial cancer. The sample's time point: peripheral blood 6 weeks after treatment start. TCRdb's copy holds only in-frame clones and misses some; the assay was immunoSEQ multiplex PCR. The sample lists under 150,000 clones, around 89% occurring once. Specimen: PBMCs, collected around atezolizumab (anti-PD-L1) treatment. These receptor sequences come from a man aged 55-75 years with urothelial cancer.

V and J are TRBV6-1 and TRBJ2-7; possibly TRBD2 for D (6 bases). Germline CDR1 and CDR2: MNHNS and SASEGT. The ends were cut back, 3 bases at V and 2 bases at J, with 14 bases in the middle. The CDR3 spans 15 residues. CDR3 nucleotide sequence: TGTGCCAGCAGTGATAGCGGACACCTCACCTACGAGCAGTACTTC. Amino acids: CASSDSGHLTYEQYF.

The genes are TRBV6-5 and TRBJ1-2; 8 positions agree with TRBD1. There are 14 residues in the CDR3. Germline CDR1 MNHEY, CDR2 SVGAGI. V was clipped by 8 bases and J by 0 bases; unmatched bases: 5. The CDR3 nucleotides are TGTGCCAGCGGTCAGGGGGCGCCTAACTATGGCTACACCTTC. As protein: CASGQGAPNYGYTF.